The 14 T cell receptor beta chains below come from one sample, sequenced in a study of OX40 agonist ivuxolimab in advanced cancers. The receptor library was made with the immunoSEQ multiplex PCR assay. TCRdb's version of the immuneACCESS table is confined to in-frame rearrangements and falls short of the full clone set. An unresolved V gene accounts for under half of the shortfall where checked; the remainder is of unknown origin. The sample table records about 47,000 clones; less than 90% of these occur just once. The ten largest account for under 30% of the sample. Here the sequenced sample was CD4+ or CD8+ T cells sorted from blood, taken in a trial of the OX40 agonist ivuxolimab. All receptors derive from an adult with an advanced solid tumor such as melanoma, head and neck, liver or kidney cancer.

To note about this clone: The junction and the germline gene differ at one end; a read error may be behind it. This specimen includes other DNA sequences encoding the same CDR3. The CDR3 nucleotides read TGTGCCAGTAGCTTCAGACCGGGACAGGGCCCTCCTAACTATGGCTACACCTTC. It translates to CASSFRPGQGPPNYGYTF. This rearrangement joins TRBV7-9 to TRBJ1-2; 9 positions match TRBD1. Germline V gene data show CDR1 as SEHNR and CDR2 as FQNEAQ (reference sequence). The CDR3 has 18 amino acids.

The sample holds one count of this clone. The chain joins TRBV11-2 to TRBJ2-1; 8 bases line up with TRBD2. From germline, CDR1 is SGHAT and CDR2 FQNNGV. This CDR3 has 19 residues. With 0 bases clipped from V and 2 bases from J, the junction kept 12 bases outside the gene matches. Here the CDR3 reads CASSLENTASGFPYNEQFF. The CDR3 nucleotides read TGTGCCAGCAGCTTAGAGAATACGGCTAGCGGGTTCCCCTACAATGAGCAGTTCTTC.

This sequence joins TRBV30 and TRBJ2-7; D gene unclear. The CDR3 extends over 15 amino acids. V lost 0 bases and J lost 2, with 14 bases in between. Germline V lookup: CDR1 GTSNPN, CDR2 SVGIG (reference sequence). The CDR3 here is CAWSVPRAATYEQYF. The CDR3 DNA follows: TGTGCCTGGAGTGTACCCCGGGCGGCCACCTACGAGCAGTACTTC.

The rearrangement joins TRBV4-3 to TRBJ2-7, with a tentative D call TRBD1 (6 bases). The V end lost 1 base, the J end lost 6 bases, and 19 bases lay between the germline ends. Germline V gene sequence: CDR1 LGHNA, CDR2 YSLEER. The CDR3 loop spans 16 amino acids. The CDR3 bases are TGCGCCAGCAGCCAAGTCGCACAACCCAGGGGTTCCGAGCAGTACTTC. Its translation: CASSQVAQPRGSEQYF.

The J gene is TRBJ1-4, the V gene TRBV27; maybe TRBD1 (5 bases). This CDR3 region has 15 residues. The V end lost 3 bases, the J end lost 7 bases, and 15 bases lay between the germline ends. Germline V gives CDR1 MNHEY, CDR2 SMNVEV (reference sequence). CDR3 nucleotides: TGTGCCAGCAGTTTTGAGGCTCGGGGGGGTGAAAAACTGTTTTTT. Protein product: CASSFEARGGEKLFF.

This clone was detected a few times. The V and J genes are TRBV6-5 and TRBJ2-7; TRBD1 aligns across 10 bases. After removal of 5 bases from V and 3 bases from J, the junction contained 7 bases not matched to a gene. The CDR3 is 15 residues long. CDR1 and CDR2 from the germline V gene are MNHEY and SVGAGI. CDR3 nucleotides: TGTGCCAGCAGTATCTCCGGGACAGGGGACTACGAGCAGTACTTC. Its translation is CASSISGTGDYEQYF.

The CDR3 loop reads CASSFGLAAYEQYF. CDR3 nucleotide sequence: TGTGCCAGCAGCTTTGGACTAGCGGCTTACGAGCAGTACTTC. The chain has TRBV11-1 and TRBJ2-7, with 10 bases lining up with TRBD2. This CDR3 region has 14 residues. The V segment lost 3 bases and the J segment 4 bases; nucleotides outside the gene matches: 3. The germline V gene encodes CDR1 SGHAT and CDR2 FQDESV (reference sequence).

The rearrangement uses TRBV19 and TRBJ2-2; TRBD2 agrees at 7 bases. The CDR3 covers 17 residues. Trimming cost V 4 bases and J 0 bases; bases outside gene matches: 8. Germline CDR1 reads LNHDA; CDR2 reads SQIVND (reference sequence). The chain's CDR3 is CASSTNLAATNTGELFF. CDR3 nucleotide sequence: TGTGCCAGTAGTACAAATCTAGCGGCCACGAACACCGGGGAGCTGTTTTTT.

J is TRBJ2-7 and V is TRBV6-5; D possibly corresponds to TRBD1 (6 bases). The germline V gene encodes CDR1 MNHEY and CDR2 SVGAGI. The CDR3 contains 14 residues. V was cut by 5 bases and J by 2 bases, with 13 bases left in between. This chain's CDR3 is CASSLRTVPYEQYF. CDR3 DNA sequence: TGTGCCAGCAGTCTCCGGACAGTCCCCTACGAGCAGTACTTC.

This chain uses TRBV14 with TRBJ2-1; D may correspond to TRBD1 or TRBD2 (6 bases each). The V gene's germline CDR1 is SGHDN and CDR2 FVKESK. With 6 bases removed from V and 3 bases from J, the gap between germline ends came to 18 bases. The CDR3 has 16 residues. The DNA for the CDR3 is TGTGCCAGCAGAGCGAGGGGGGATCGGTACTACAATGAGCAGTTCTTC. The encoded protein is CASRARGDRYYNEQFF.

Concerning this clone: One junction end disagrees with the germline gene, perhaps due to a read error. The J gene is TRBJ2-2, the V gene TRBV6-1; 8 bases align to TRBD2. The CDR3 extends over 16 amino acids. Per germline, CDR1 MNHNS and CDR2 SASEGT. For the CDR3, the DNA is TGTGCCAGCACTGAACAGGGACTAGACAGCACCGGGGAGCTGTTTTTT. This encodes CASTEQGLDSTGELFF.

The rearrangement links TRBV2 to TRBJ2-5; D not certain. Per the germline V gene, CDR1 is SNHLY and CDR2 is FYNNEI. V lost 2 bases, J lost 0 bases, and 7 bases lay in between. The CDR3 runs to 14 residues. In nucleotides, the CDR3 is TGTGCCAGCAGTGAAAACCGGGACCAAGAGACCCAGTACTTC. Protein: CASSENRDQETQYF.

The gene calls are TRBV2 and TRBJ1-2, with D unclear. Germline V gene sequence: CDR1 SNHLY, CDR2 FYNNEI. This CDR3 has 12 residues. Deletions cut 6 bases from V and 1 base from J, with 6 bases between. The CDR3 is CASRNDNYGYTF. The CDR3 bases are TGTGCCAGCAGGAATGATAACTATGGCTACACCTTC. The complete variable domain, with remaining parts taken from reference TRBV2 and TRBJ1-2, reads EPEVTQTPSHQVTQMGQEVILRCVPISNHLYFYWYRQILGQKVEFLVSFYNNEISEKSEIFDDQFSVERPDGSNFTLKIRSTKLEDSAMYFCASRNDNYGYTFGSGTRLTVV.

The chain couples TRBV7-3 to TRBJ2-2, with 11 bases matching TRBD1. Germline-derived CDR1 and CDR2 are SGHTA and FQGTGA. After removal of 5 bases from V and 6 bases from J, the junction contained 2 bases not matched to a gene. The CDR3 covers 14 residues. The CDR3 is CASSTGQGAGELFF. CDR3 nucleotide sequence: TGTGCCAGCAGCACGGGACAGGGGGCCGGGGAGCTGTTTTTT.